These T cell receptor beta chains were read from a single sample in a study of cytomegalovirus exposure and HLA in healthy donors. Produced via immunoSEQ multiplex PCR; TCRdb's table is partial and in-frame only. The sample has approximately 200,000 clones; 84% are singletons. The sample taken for sequencing was PBMCs. These receptors came from a boy between 10 and 17 years old in good health and CMV-seronegative. The CDR3 runs from the conserved cysteine through the conserved F or W. The D gene is left open where the match is weak. Not every row has a clone size; where given, it reads once, few, many or a size class.

CDR3: CASSATPGGEKLFF
DNA: TGCGCCAGCAGCGCCACCCCCGGGGGTGAAAAACTGTTTTTT
size: NA
V: TRBV5-1
D: NA
J: TRBJ1-4

CDR3: CASGLSGTFSYNEQFF
DNA: TGTGCTAGTGGTTTGTCCGGGACATTCTCCTACAATGAGCAGTTCTTC
size: NA
V: TRBV12-5
D: NA
J: TRBJ2-1

CDR3: CASSLATGNPYYGYTF
DNA: TGCGCCAGCAGCTTGGCTACAGGGAATCCCTACTATGGCTACACCTTC
size: NA
V: TRBV5-1
D: NA
J: TRBJ1-2

CDR3: CASSASGGRTEAFF
DNA: TGTGCCAGCAGCGCCTCCGGGGGAAGAACTGAAGCTTTCTTT
size: NA
V: TRBV7-6
D: NA
J: TRBJ1-1

CDR3: CASRITGNSEQYF
DNA: TGTGCCAGCCGCATAACAGGGAACTCCGAGCAGTACTTC
size: NA
V: TRBV5-6
D: NA
J: TRBJ2-7

CDR3: CASSPDRVGEQYF
DNA: TGTGCCAGCAGCCCCGACAGGGTTGGGGAGCAGTACTTC
size: NA
V: TRBV11-1
D: TRBD1
J: TRBJ2-7

CDR3: CASSERVGAFSHQPQHF
DNA: TGCGCCAGCAGTGAGAGGGTGGGGGCTTTTAGTCATCAGCCCCAGCATTTT
size: NA
V: TRBV10-2
D: NA
J: TRBJ1-5

CDR3: CASSSGGKRTEAFF
DNA: TGTGCCAGTAGCTCAGGGGGGAAGAGGACTGAAGCTTTCTTT
size: NA
V: TRBV19
D: TRBD1
J: TRBJ1-1

CDR3: CASSSTSGHNEQFF
DNA: TGTGCCAGCAGCTCTACCAGCGGGCACAATGAGCAGTTCTTC
size: NA
V: TRBV7-9
D: NA
J: TRBJ2-1

CDR3: CASSASNSGLRGYTF
DNA: TGTGCCAGCAGCGCCTCGAACTCAGGGTTGCGGGGCTACACCTTC
size: NA
V: TRBV27
D: NA
J: TRBJ1-2

CDR3: CASSYLAGERGSYEQYF
DNA: TGTGCCAGCAGTTACCTAGCGGGAGAAAGGGGATCTTACGAGCAGTACTTC
size: NA
V: TRBV28
D: TRBD2
J: TRBJ2-7

CDR3: CASSSGLAVSDTQYF
DNA: TGCGCCAGCAGCTCGGGACTAGCAGTATCAGATACGCAGTATTTT
size: NA
V: TRBV5-1
D: TRBD2
J: TRBJ2-3

CDR3: CASSFRGHANTGELFF
DNA: TGTGCCAGCAGCTTCCGCGGACACGCGAACACCGGGGAGCTGTTTTTT
size: NA
V: TRBV13
D: NA
J: TRBJ2-2

CDR3: CAWSVREAHYEQYF
DNA: TGTGCCTGGAGTGTACGCGAGGCTCACTACGAGCAGTACTTC
size: NA
V: TRBV30
D: NA
J: TRBJ2-7

CDR3: CASSLGQNPSYEQYF
DNA: TGCGCCAGCAGTCTAGGACAGAACCCCTCCTACGAGCAGTACTTC
size: NA
V: TRBV5-1
D: NA
J: TRBJ2-7

CDR3: CAWESGYGDNEQFF
DNA: TGTGCCTGGGAGAGCGGCTACGGCGACAATGAGCAGTTCTTC
size: NA
V: TRBV30
D: NA
J: TRBJ2-1

CDR3: CASRTGTGLVNSPLHF
DNA: TGTGCCAGCAGGACTGGGACAGGGCTGGTTAATTCACCCCTCCACTTT
size: NA
V: TRBV7-8
D: TRBD1
J: TRBJ1-6

CDR3: CASSPTVSSVYEQYF
DNA: TGTGCCAGCAGTCCGACAGTTTCTTCCGTCTACGAGCAGTACTTC
size: NA
V: TRBV27
D: NA
J: TRBJ2-7

CDR3: CASSPGGTSGSHNEQFF
DNA: TGCGCCAGCAGCCCCGGGGGGACTAGCGGGAGCCACAATGAGCAGTTCTTC
size: NA
V: TRBV5-1
D: TRBD2
J: TRBJ2-1

CDR3: CASSLTERGWDQPQHF
DNA: TGCGCCAGCAGCCTTACAGAGCGGGGGTGGGACCAGCCCCAGCATTTT
size: NA
V: TRBV4-1
D: NA
J: TRBJ1-5

CDR3: CASSIIGQVLGGYTF
DNA: TGTGCCAGTAGTATAATAGGACAGGTATTAGGAGGCTACACCTTC
size: NA
V: TRBV19
D: TRBD1
J: TRBJ1-2

CDR3: CAISLKGDEQFF
DNA: TGTGCCATCAGCCTTAAAGGGGATGAGCAGTTCTTC
size: once
V: TRBV10-3
D: NA
J: TRBJ2-1

CDR3: CASSYWGQGANEQYF
DNA: TGTGCCAGCAGTTACTGGGGCCAGGGGGCCAACGAGCAGTACTTC
size: NA
V: TRBV6-5
D: TRBD1
J: TRBJ2-7

CDR3: CAWSANRQGAAEKLFF
DNA: TGTGCCTGGAGTGCCAACCGACAGGGGGCGGCTGAAAAACTGTTTTTT
size: once
V: TRBV30
D: TRBD1
J: TRBJ1-4

CDR3: CASSRGSINEQFF
DNA: TGTGCCAGCAGCCGGGGATCTATAAATGAGCAGTTCTTC
size: NA
V: TRBV9
D: NA
J: TRBJ2-1

CDR3: CASSRTGTVYF
DNA: TGTGCCAGCAGCCGAACCGGGACAGTCTACTTC
size: NA
V: TRBV28
D: TRBD1
J: TRBJ2-7

CDR3: CASSVRSSETQYF
DNA: TGTGCCAGCAGCGTACGTAGTAGCGAGACCCAGTACTTC
size: NA
V: TRBV7-9
D: NA
J: TRBJ2-5

CDR3: CASKATGGSYNEQFF
DNA: TGTGCCAGCAAAGCGACAGGGGGTTCGTACAATGAGCAGTTCTTC
size: NA
V: TRBV25-1
D: TRBD1
J: TRBJ2-1

CDR3: CASSHDSPSTDTQYF
DNA: TGTGCCAGCTCCCACGACAGCCCAAGCACAGATACGCAGTATTTT
size: once
V: TRBV18
D: NA
J: TRBJ2-3